This T cell receptor beta chain originates from a study of cytomegalovirus exposure and HLA in healthy donors. The wider study: One earlier analysis, a look at about 179 million T cells, found roughly 120 million unique TCR beta sequences.

Researchers ran the PCR with 60 Vbeta and 13 Jbeta primers. Sequencing used immunoSEQ multiplex PCR; TCRdb keeps in-frame clones, though not all of them. The sample lists more than 130,000 clones, about 80% occurring once. The germline gives CDR1 LGHNA, CDR2 YNFKEQ. V lost 4 bases, J lost 4 bases, and 12 bases stayed unmatched. The CDR3 runs to 17 residues. For this clone: The antigen is not known.

Overall study findings and caveats: Per published reports, the classifier diagnosed cytomegalovirus status with high specificity and sensitivity. About 87% or about 30% of the time was how often most TCR beta V segments were productive, according to an earlier analysis. After further analysis at a later stage, 15,000 to 20,000 TCR beta sequences were associated with HLA alleles at 0.05 false discovery rate.

Specimen: PBMCs. This receptor was identified in a male donor in good health and CMV-seronegative. The chain couples TRBV4-2 to TRBJ1-2; 10 nucleotides align to TRBD1. CDR3 region: CASSPDKGQGLSYGYTF. The CDR3 nucleotides are TGTGCCAGCAGCCCTGACAAGGGACAGGGGTTGAGCTATGGCTACACCTTC.